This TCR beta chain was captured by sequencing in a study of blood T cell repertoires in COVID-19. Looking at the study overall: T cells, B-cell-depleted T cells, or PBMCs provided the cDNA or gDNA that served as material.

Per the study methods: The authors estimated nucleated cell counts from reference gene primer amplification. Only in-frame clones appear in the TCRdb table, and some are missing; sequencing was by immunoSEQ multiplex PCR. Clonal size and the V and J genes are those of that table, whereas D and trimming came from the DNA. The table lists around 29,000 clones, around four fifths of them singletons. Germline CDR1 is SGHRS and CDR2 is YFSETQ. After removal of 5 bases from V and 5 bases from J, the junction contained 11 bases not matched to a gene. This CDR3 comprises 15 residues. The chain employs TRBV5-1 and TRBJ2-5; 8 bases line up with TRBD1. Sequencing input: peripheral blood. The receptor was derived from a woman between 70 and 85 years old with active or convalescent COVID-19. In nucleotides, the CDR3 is TGCGCCAGCAGAAAAACAGGGGGTTCGGGTGAGACCCAGTACTTC. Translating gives CASRKTGGSGETQYF.